This TCR beta chain originates from a study of blood T cell repertoires in COVID-19. Germline-derived CDR1 and CDR2 are SEHNR and FQNEAQ (reference sequence). Trimming removed 1 base at V and 5 bases at J, with 12 bases between. The CDR3 is 15 residues long. Data came from immunoSEQ multiplex PCR; TCRdb stores just in-frame clones and leaves some out. The repertoire holds about 92,000 clones, with less than 85% as singletons. Only a few counts were recorded for this clone. The clonotype originates from a man between 50 and 59 years old who had recovered from COVID-19. The J gene is TRBJ1-5, the V gene TRBV7-9; a weak D match, TRBD1 (5 bases). Sequencing input: peripheral blood. The CDR3 DNA is TGTGCCAGCAGCTTAGATCAGGCAGGGCATCAGCCCCAGCATTTT. Translated: CASSLDQAGHQPQHF.